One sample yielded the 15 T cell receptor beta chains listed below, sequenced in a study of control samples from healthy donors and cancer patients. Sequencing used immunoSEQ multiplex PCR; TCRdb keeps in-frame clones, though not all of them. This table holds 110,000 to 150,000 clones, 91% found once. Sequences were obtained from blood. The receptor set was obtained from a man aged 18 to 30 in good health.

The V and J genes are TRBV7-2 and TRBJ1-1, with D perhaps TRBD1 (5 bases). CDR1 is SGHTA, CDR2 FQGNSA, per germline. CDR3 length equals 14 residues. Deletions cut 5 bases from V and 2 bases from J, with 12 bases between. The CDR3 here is CASSGRGPNTEAFF. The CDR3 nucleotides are TGTGCCAGCAGCGGACGGGGCCCAAACACTGAAGCTTTCTTT.

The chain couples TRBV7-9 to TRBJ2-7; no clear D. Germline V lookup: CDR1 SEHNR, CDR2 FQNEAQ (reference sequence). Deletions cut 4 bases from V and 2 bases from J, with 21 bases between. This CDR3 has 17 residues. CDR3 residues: CASSSTSPRTDAYEQYF. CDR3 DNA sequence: TGTGCCAGCAGCTCGACCTCCCCACGGACGGACGCCTACGAGCAGTACTTC.

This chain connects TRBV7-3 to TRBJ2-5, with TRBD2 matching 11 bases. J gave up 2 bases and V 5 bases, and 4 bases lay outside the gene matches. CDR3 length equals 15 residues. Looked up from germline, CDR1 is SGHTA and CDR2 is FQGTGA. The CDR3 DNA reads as TGTGCCAGCAGCACTAGCGGGGGACCGCAAGAGACCCAGTACTTC. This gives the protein CASSTSGGPQETQYF.

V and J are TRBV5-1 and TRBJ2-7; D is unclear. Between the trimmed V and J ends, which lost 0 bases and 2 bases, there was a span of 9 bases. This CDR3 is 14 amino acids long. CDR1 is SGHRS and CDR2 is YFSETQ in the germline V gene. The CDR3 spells CASSLGPTPYEQYF. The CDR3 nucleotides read TGCGCCAGCAGCTTGGGCCCCACCCCCTACGAGCAGTACTTC.

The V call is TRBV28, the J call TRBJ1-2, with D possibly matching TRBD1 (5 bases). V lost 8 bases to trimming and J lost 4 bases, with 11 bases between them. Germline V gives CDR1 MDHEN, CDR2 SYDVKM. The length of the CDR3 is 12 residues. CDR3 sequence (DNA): TGTGCCAGCGGGACGGTCCTCTATGGCTACACCTTC. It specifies CASGTVLYGYTF.

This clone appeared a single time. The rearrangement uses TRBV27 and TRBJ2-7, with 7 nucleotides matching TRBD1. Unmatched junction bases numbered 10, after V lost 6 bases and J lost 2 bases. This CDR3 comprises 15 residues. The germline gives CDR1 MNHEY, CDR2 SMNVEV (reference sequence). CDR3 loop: CASRVGTETTYEQYF. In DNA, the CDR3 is TGTGCCAGCAGGGTCGGGACAGAAACTACCTACGAGCAGTACTTC.

The CDR3 nucleotides are TGTGCCAGCAGTTCACCGGGACTGAGCTCCTATAATTCACCCCTCCACTTT. Protein product: CASSSPGLSSYNSPLHF. This chain connects TRBV27 to TRBJ1-6; tentatively, D is TRBD1 (5 bases). With 4 bases removed from V and 0 bases from J, the gap between germline ends came to 13 bases. Germline V gives CDR1 MNHEY, CDR2 SMNVEV (reference sequence). CDR3 length equals 17 residues.

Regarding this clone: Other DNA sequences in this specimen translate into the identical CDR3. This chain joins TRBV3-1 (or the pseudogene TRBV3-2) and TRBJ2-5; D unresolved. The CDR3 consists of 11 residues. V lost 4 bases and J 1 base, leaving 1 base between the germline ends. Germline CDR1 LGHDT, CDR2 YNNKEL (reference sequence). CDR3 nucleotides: TGTGCCAGCAGCCTCCAAGAGACCCAGTACTTC. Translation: CASSLQETQYF.

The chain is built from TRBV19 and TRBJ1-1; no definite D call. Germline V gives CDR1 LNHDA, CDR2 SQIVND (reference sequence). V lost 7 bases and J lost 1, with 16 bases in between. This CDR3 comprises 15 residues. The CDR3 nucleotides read TGTGCCAGTATCCCCCCATCCATCGAGAACACTGAAGCTTTCTTT. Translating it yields CASIPPSIENTEAFF.

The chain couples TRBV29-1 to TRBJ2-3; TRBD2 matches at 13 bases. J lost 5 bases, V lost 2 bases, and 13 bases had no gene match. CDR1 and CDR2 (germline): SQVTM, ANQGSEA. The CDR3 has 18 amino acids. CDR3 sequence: CSVETLAGGPGSRDTQYF. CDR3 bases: TGCAGCGTTGAAACACTAGCGGGGGGGCCGGGTTCAAGAGATACGCAGTATTTT.

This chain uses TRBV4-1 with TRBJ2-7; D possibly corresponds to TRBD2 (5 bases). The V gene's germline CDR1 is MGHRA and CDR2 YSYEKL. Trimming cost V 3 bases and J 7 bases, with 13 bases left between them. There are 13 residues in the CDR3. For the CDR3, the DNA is TGCGCCAGCAGCCACTGGACGGGGTATGAGCAGTACTTC. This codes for CASSHWTGYEQYF.

CDR3 protein: CATAGHLQETQYF. The CDR3 region has the DNA TGTGCCACAGCGGGACACCTGCAAGAGACCCAGTACTTC. The chain recombines TRBV6-5 with TRBJ2-5; a weak D match, TRBD2 (7 bases). Germline CDR1 is MNHEY and CDR2 is SVGAGI. This CDR3 is built from 13 residues. V was shortened by 10 bases and J by 2 bases, with 14 bases between the two germline ends.

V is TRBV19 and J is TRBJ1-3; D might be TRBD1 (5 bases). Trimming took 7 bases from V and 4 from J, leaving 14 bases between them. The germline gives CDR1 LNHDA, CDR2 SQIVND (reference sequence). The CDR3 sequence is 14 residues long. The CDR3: CASKSRAAGNTIYF. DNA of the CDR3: TGTGCCAGTAAAAGCAGGGCGGCAGGAAACACCATATATTTT.

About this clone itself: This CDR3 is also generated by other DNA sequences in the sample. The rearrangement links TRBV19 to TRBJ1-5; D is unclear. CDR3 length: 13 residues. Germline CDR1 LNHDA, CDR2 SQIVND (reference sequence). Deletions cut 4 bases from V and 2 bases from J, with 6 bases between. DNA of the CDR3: TGTGCCAGTAGTAGAGTGGGCAATCAGCCCCAGCATTTT. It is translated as CASSRVGNQPQHF.

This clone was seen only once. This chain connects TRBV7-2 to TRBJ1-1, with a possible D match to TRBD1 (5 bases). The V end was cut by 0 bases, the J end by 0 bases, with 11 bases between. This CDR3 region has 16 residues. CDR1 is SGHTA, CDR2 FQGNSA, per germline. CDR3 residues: CASSLAQGTMNTEAFF. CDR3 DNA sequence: TGTGCCAGCAGCTTAGCTCAGGGAACTATGAACACTGAAGCTTTCTTT.